The 6 T cell receptor beta chains given below trace back to one sample, sequenced in a study of blood T cell repertoires in COVID-19. TCRdb's table, derived via immunoSEQ multiplex PCR, lists solely in-frame clones and lacks some. The sample consists of a few hundred thousand clones, approximately 82% of them appearing once. Sequenced input: peripheral blood. The receptors derive from a human donor in a cohort sampled during active COVID-19.

The table lists this clone with a count of one. The V gene is TRBV7-9, the J gene TRBJ2-1; 12 bases are shared with TRBD2. Unmatched junction bases numbered 11, after V lost 6 bases and J lost 8 bases. The V gene's germline CDR1 is SEHNR and CDR2 FQNEAQ (reference sequence). The CDR3 consists of 16 residues. Written as DNA, the CDR3 is TGTGCCAGCAGACGTTATGACCCTAGCGGGAGGGATGAGCAGTTCTTC. Encoded protein: CASRRYDPSGRDEQFF.

The chain links TRBV6-5 to TRBJ2-7; a possible D gene is TRBD2 (6 bases). CDR3 size: 13 residues. V gave up 2 bases and J gave up 3 bases, with 8 bases separating them. CDR1 and CDR2 from the germline V gene are MNHEY and SVGAGI. The CDR3 region is CASSYREFYEQYF. DNA of the CDR3: TGTGCCAGCAGTTACCGGGAGTTCTACGAGCAGTACTTC.

The gene calls are TRBV13 and TRBJ2-5, with D hard to call. V was shortened by 4 bases and J by 1 base, with 10 bases between the two germline ends. This CDR3 comprises 14 residues. The germline V gene has CDR1 PRHDT and CDR2 FYEKMQ (reference sequence). The CDR3 DNA reads TGTGCCAGCAGCTACCAGACTGTCCAAGAGACCCAGTACTTC. Its protein is CASSYQTVQETQYF.

V is TRBV24-1 and J is TRBJ2-2; 7 nucleotides agree with TRBD2. The CDR3 is 17 residues long. Looked up from germline, CDR1 is KGHDR and CDR2 is SFDVKD. The trim removed 4 bases at V and 4 bases at J, leaving 11 bases unmatched. CDR3 sequence (DNA): TGTGCCACCAGTGACGAAAGACTAGCTACTTCCACCGGGGAGCTGTTTTTT. It codes for CATSDERLATSTGELFF.

The genes are TRBV5-3 and TRBJ2-1, with 7 bases matching TRBD1. TRBV5-3 has ORF status, its function being uncertain. The CDR3 sequence is 14 residues long. V shed 7 bases, J shed 4 bases, and the junction held 8 bases outside the gene matches. CDR3 region: CARPDRAFYNEQFF. Here the CDR3 DNA reads TGTGCCAGACCCGACAGGGCCTTTTACAATGAGCAGTTCTTC.

This clone appeared a single time. The chain is built from TRBV28 and TRBJ1-2; D perhaps matches TRBD1 (6 bases). Germline V gene data show CDR1 as MDHEN and CDR2 as SYDVKM. The CDR3 contains 14 residues. Deletions cut 6 bases from V and 5 bases from J, with 16 bases between. CDR3 nucleotide sequence: TGTGCCAGCAGCCCCTCAACAGGGAATTATGGCTACACCTTC. Translation: CASSPSTGNYGYTF.